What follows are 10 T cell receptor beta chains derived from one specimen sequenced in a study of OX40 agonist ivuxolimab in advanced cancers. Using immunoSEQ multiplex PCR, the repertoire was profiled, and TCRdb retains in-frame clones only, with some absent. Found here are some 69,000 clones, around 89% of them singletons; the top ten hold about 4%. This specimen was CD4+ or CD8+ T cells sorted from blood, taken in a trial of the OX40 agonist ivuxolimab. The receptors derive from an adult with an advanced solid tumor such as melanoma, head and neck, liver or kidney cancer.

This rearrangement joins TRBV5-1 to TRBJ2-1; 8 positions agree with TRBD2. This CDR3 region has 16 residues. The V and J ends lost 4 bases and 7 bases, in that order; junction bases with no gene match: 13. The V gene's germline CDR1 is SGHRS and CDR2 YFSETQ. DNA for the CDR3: TGCGCCAGCAGCCGTGGCGCGTCTAGCGGGTCGAATGAGCAGTTCTTC. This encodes CASSRGASSGSNEQFF.

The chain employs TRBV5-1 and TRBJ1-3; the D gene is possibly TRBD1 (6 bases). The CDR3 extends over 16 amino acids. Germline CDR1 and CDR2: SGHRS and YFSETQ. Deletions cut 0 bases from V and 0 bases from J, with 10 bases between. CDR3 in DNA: TGCGCCAGCAGCTTGGCCGGGGGCCCCTCTGGAAACACCATATATTTT. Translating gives CASSLAGGPSGNTIYF.

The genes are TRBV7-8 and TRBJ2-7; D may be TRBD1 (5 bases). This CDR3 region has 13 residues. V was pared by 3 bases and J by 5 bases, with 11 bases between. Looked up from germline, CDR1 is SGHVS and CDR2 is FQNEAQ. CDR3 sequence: CASSFWGGHEQYF. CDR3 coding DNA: TGTGCCAGCAGCTTTTGGGGCGGCCACGAGCAGTACTTC.

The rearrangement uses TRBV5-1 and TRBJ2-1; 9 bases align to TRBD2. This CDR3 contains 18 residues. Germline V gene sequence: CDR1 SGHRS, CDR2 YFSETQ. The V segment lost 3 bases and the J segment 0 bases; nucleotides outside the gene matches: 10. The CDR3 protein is CASSSRALAGSSYNEQFF. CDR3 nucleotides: TGCGCCAGCAGCTCCCGGGCGCTAGCGGGGAGCTCCTACAATGAGCAGTTCTTC.

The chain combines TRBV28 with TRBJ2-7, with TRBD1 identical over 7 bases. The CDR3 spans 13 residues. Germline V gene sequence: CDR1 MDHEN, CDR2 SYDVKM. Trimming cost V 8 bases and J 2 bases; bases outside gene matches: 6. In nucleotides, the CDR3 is TGTGCCAGCCGGGACAGCAATACCTACGAGCAGTACTTC. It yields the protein CASRDSNTYEQYF.

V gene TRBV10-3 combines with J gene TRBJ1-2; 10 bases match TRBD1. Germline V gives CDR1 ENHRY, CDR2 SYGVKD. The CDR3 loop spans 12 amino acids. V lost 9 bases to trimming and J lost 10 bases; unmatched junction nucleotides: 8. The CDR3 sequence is CAIKGQGSNYTF. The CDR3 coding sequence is TGTGCCATTAAGGGACAGGGGAGTAACTACACCTTC.

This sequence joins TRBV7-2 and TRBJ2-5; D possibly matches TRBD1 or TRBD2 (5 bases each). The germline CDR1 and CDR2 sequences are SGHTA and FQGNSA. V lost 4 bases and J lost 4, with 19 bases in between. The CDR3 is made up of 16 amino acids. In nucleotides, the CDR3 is TGTGCCAGCAGCTCATGGTGGGGGTCAGTGGGAGAGACCCAGTACTTC. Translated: CASSSWWGSVGETQYF.

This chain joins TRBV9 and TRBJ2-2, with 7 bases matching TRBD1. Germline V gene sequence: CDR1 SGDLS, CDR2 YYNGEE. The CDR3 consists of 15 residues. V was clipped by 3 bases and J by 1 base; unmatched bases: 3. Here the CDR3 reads CASSAGDRNTGELFF. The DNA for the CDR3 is TGTGCCAGCAGCGCAGGGGACAGGAACACCGGGGAGCTGTTTTTT.

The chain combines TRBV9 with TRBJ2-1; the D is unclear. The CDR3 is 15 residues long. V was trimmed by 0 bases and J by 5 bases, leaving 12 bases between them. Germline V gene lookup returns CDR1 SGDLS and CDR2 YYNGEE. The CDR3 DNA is TGTGCCAGCAGCGTAGAGCCTGCCCCCCACAATGAGCAGTTCTTC. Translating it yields CASSVEPAPHNEQFF.

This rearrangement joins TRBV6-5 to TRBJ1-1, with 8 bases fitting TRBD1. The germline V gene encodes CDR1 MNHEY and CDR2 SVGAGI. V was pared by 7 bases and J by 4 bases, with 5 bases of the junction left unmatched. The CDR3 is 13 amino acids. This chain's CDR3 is CASKQGVGTEAFF. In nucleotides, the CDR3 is TGTGCCAGCAAACAGGGGGTAGGCACTGAAGCTTTCTTT.